This T cell receptor (beta chain) was documented in a study of blood T cell repertoires in COVID-19. Study information: The United States, Italy and Spain supplied acute and convalescent COVID-19 samples. T cells, B-cell-depleted T cells, or PBMCs supplied cDNA or gDNA.

CDR3 size: 14 residues. Germline V gene lookup returns CDR1 SGDLS and CDR2 YYNGEE. Trimming shortened V by 6 bases and J by 5 bases, and 17 bases separated the two germline ends. Original analysis: It was from reference gene primer amplification that nucleated cell counts were estimated. Clones were sequenced by immunoSEQ multiplex PCR, and TCRdb holds only the in-frame ones, with some missing. The V and J calls and clone size come from that table; D and trimming were worked out from the DNA. The sample yields about 220,000 clones, 85% to 90% seen once. Researchers sorted participants into cohorts using their self-reported clinical history.

This chain links TRBV9 with TRBJ1-1; no reliable D call. Sequencing input: PBMCs or T cells enriched from blood (not recorded which). This sequence was found in a woman aged 18-30 years in a cohort exposed to, infected with or recovered from COVID-19 (not recorded which). The CDR3 here is CASNSEGQGTEAFF. The CDR3 DNA follows: TGTGCCAGCAACTCCGAGGGCCAAGGAACTGAAGCTTTCTTT. The variable domain in full, with the rest retrieved from reference TRBV9 and TRBJ1-1, is DSGVTQTPKHLITATGQRVTLRCSPRSGDLSVYWYQQSLDQGLQFLIQYYNGEERAKGNILERFSAQQFPDLHSELNLSSLELGDSALYFCASNSEGQGTEAFFGQGTRLTVV.